Each of the 31 T cell receptor beta chains below was sequenced from the same sample in a study of cytomegalovirus exposure and HLA in healthy donors. Primers: 60 Vbeta forward and 13 Jbeta reverse. Produced via immunoSEQ multiplex PCR; TCRdb's table is partial and in-frame only. This sample yields fewer than 200,000 clones, of which more than 75% are seen a single time; 0.2% to 0.3% belongs to the top ten. Sample: PBMCs. The source is a girl under three years old in good health and CMV-seronegative.

The rearrangement uses TRBV29-1 and TRBJ2-1, with D perhaps TRBD1 (5 bases). Trimming pared 2 bases from V and 13 bases from J, leaving 18 bases between. There are 13 residues in the CDR3. In germline, CDR1 is SQVTM, CDR2 ANQGSEA. CDR3 amino acids: CSVEKAPTAEQFF. CDR3 coding DNA: TGCAGCGTTGAAAAGGCCCCGACAGCCGAACAGTTCTTC.

The rearrangement joins TRBV7-9 to TRBJ2-6; 8 bases match TRBD2. With 5 bases clipped from V and 0 bases from J, the junction kept 9 bases outside the gene matches. The CDR3 runs 18 residues. Looked up from germline, CDR1 is SEHNR and CDR2 is FQNEAQ (reference sequence). The CDR3 sequence is CASSPGGEGSSGANVLTF. The CDR3 bases are TGTGCCAGCAGCCCGGGGGGGGAGGGGAGCTCTGGGGCCAACGTCCTGACTTTC.

The chain links TRBV11-2 to TRBJ2-3, with D perhaps matching TRBD2 (6 bases). CDR3 length: 14 amino acids. Trimming took 1 base from V and 4 from J, leaving 9 bases between them. Germline lookup yields CDR1 SGHAT and CDR2 FQNNGV. CDR3 sequence (DNA): TGTGCCAGCAGCTTAGGGGCGGGGCCAGATACGCAGTATTTT. Protein sequence: CASSLGAGPDTQYF.

The chain has TRBV14 and TRBJ1-1; 7 nucleotides match TRBD1. The germline V gene encodes CDR1 SGHDN and CDR2 FVKESK. The CDR3 contains 15 residues. Trimming at V came to 3 bases and at J to 4 bases, leaving 8 bases not matched to a gene. For the CDR3, the DNA is TGTGCCAGCAGCCAGAGACAGGGTTGGGGCACTGAAGCTTTCTTT. Translating gives CASSQRQGWGTEAFF.

This chain joins TRBV27 and TRBJ2-7, with D possibly matching TRBD2 (7 bases). Between the trimmed V and J ends, which lost 7 bases and 7 bases, there was a span of 17 bases. Germline CDR1 reads MNHEY; CDR2 reads SMNVEV (reference sequence). This CDR3 has 13 residues. CDR3 amino acids: CASKRAGALEQYF. CDR3 DNA: TGTGCCAGCAAACGCGCGGGGGCGCTTGAGCAGTACTTC.

The chain has TRBV27 and TRBJ2-3; possible D gene TRBD2, 5 bases. The germline gives CDR1 MNHEY, CDR2 SMNVEV (reference sequence). The CDR3 contains 16 residues. Trimming removed 7 bases from V and 3 bases from J, with 20 bases in between. The CDR3 coding sequence is TGTGCCAGCATGCGGGTATCCGCTGCTGGAACAGATACGCAGTATTTT. The encoded protein is CASMRVSAAGTDTQYF.

The chain recombines TRBV27 with TRBJ1-4, with D possibly TRBD1 on 6 matching bases. The CDR3 loop spans 15 amino acids. Germline CDR1 MNHEY, CDR2 SMNVEV (reference sequence). V shed 0 bases and J shed 8 bases, with 13 bases lying between them. CDR3 sequence (DNA): TGTGCCAGCAGTTTATCGGGGGCCCTTGGCGAAAAACTGTTTTTT. Its translation is CASSLSGALGEKLFF.

V gene TRBV4-2 combines with J gene TRBJ2-2; TRBD2 aligns across 7 bases. V lost 1 base, J lost 2 bases, and 7 bases stayed unmatched. From germline, CDR1 is LGHNA and CDR2 YNFKEQ. CDR3 length equals 17 residues. CDR3 region: CASSQGLASSNTGELFF. The CDR3 DNA reads as TGTGCCAGCAGCCAAGGACTAGCCTCCTCTAACACCGGGGAGCTGTTTTTT.

This chain joins TRBV6-5 and TRBJ1-2, with 8 bases aligning to TRBD1. Trimming removed 8 bases from V and 4 bases from J; junction bases left unmatched: 3. The CDR3 is 12 amino acids. Per the germline V gene, CDR1 is MNHEY and CDR2 is SVGAGI. In DNA form, the CDR3 reads TGTGCCAGCGGGGGGACAGGCTATGGCTACACCTTC. Its translation is CASGGTGYGYTF.

The J gene is TRBJ2-5, the V gene TRBV7-2; D uncertain. Judging by the DNA end, TRBJ2-7 fits better; the J call may be wrong. Looked up from germline, CDR1 is SGHTA and CDR2 is FQGNSA. This CDR3 has 12 amino acids. The DNA for the CDR3 is TGTGCCAGCAGCCCTCGCCTCTACGAGCAGTACTTC. It encodes CASSPRLYEQYF.

This sequence joins TRBV30 and TRBJ1-4; TRBD1 matches 8 bases. CDR1 and CDR2 (germline): GTSNPN, SVGIG (reference sequence). The CDR3 has 13 residues. J lost 10 bases, V lost 1 base, and 5 bases had no gene match. Here the CDR3 reads CAWSDGQGGKLFF. The CDR3 DNA is TGTGCCTGGAGTGACGGACAGGGCGGAAAACTGTTTTTT.

This chain connects TRBV9 to TRBJ2-7; TRBD1 matches at 10 bases. Trimming removed 0 bases from V and 3 bases from J; junction bases left unmatched: 6. From germline, CDR1 is SGDLS and CDR2 YYNGEE. There are 16 residues in the CDR3. The CDR3 sequence: CASSVAPGQGIYEQYF. The CDR3 DNA reads TGTGCCAGCAGCGTAGCTCCGGGACAGGGGATCTACGAGCAGTACTTC.

The rearrangement uses TRBV5-4 and TRBJ1-2, with 9 positions matching TRBD1. Trimming cost V 6 bases and J 8 bases; bases outside gene matches: 14. Germline CDR1 reads SGHNT; CDR2 reads YYREEE (reference sequence). CDR3 length: 15 amino acids. The CDR3 DNA reads TGTGCCAGCAAAGATGGACAGGGGCCACCCAAGGGCTACACCTTC. Translating it yields CASKDGQGPPKGYTF.

The V and J genes are TRBV2 and TRBJ1-2; D is unclear. CDR1 and CDR2 (germline): SNHLY, FYNNEI. V was cut by 2 bases and J by 5 bases, with 15 bases left in between. The CDR3 has 15 residues. The CDR3 coding sequence is TGTGCCAGCAGTGAAATTCAGCGGATTCAATATGGCTACACCTTC. Residues: CASSEIQRIQYGYTF.

This clone was counted a single time. This chain joins TRBV4-1 and TRBJ1-3; 7 positions match TRBD1. This CDR3 spans 15 amino acids. V shed 1 base, J shed 4 bases, and the junction held 4 bases outside the gene matches. Per germline, CDR1 MGHRA and CDR2 YSYEKL. The CDR3 spells CASSQAGTAGNTIYF. CDR3 nucleotides: TGCGCCAGCAGCCAAGCGGGGACAGCGGGAAACACCATATATTTT.

The chain carries TRBV13 and TRBJ2-7, with TRBD1 as a possible D gene (8 bases). The CDR3 covers 15 residues. Per the germline V gene, CDR1 is PRHDT and CDR2 is FYEKMQ (reference sequence). V was trimmed by 0 bases and J by 4 bases, leaving 13 bases between them. The CDR3 DNA follows: TGTGCCAGCAGCTTAGGGGACAGGGAGGGTTACGAGCAGTACTTC. Protein: CASSLGDREGYEQYF.

V usage is TRBV7-9 and J usage is TRBJ2-6, with D tentatively TRBD2 (6 bases). Germline V gene sequence: CDR1 SEHNR, CDR2 FQNEAQ (reference sequence). Between the trimmed V and J ends, which lost 1 base and 4 bases, there was a span of 8 bases. The CDR3 consists of 15 residues. The CDR3 DNA follows: TGTGCCAGCAGCTTAGGGGGAGGCGGGGCCAACGTCCTGACTTTC. It is translated as CASSLGGGGANVLTF. Full variable domain (missing parts from reference TRBV7-9 and TRBJ2-6): DTGVSQNPRHKITKRGQNVTFRCDPISEHNRLYWYRQTLGQGPEFLTYFQNEAQLEKSRLLSDRFSAERPKGSFSTLEIQRTEQGDSAMYLCASSLGGGGANVLTFGAGSRLTVL.

This clone has only a few counts. The chain recombines TRBV11-2 with TRBJ1-2; D gene uncertain. The CDR3 has 16 residues. Germline V CDR1 and CDR2: SGHAT, FQNNGV. V was trimmed by 0 bases and J by 8 bases, leaving 19 bases between them. This chain's CDR3 is CASSLDLRVPGKGYTF. DNA for the CDR3: TGTGCCAGCAGCTTAGATCTCAGAGTCCCGGGGAAAGGCTACACCTTC.

This clone turned up a few times. The chain joins TRBV5-1 to TRBJ1-4, with D unclear. V gave up 4 bases and J gave up 0 bases, with 7 bases separating them. The CDR3 spans 14 residues. The V gene's germline CDR1 is SGHRS and CDR2 YFSETQ. The CDR3 is CASSDTATNEKLFF. CDR3 in DNA: TGCGCCAGCAGCGACACTGCAACTAATGAAAAACTGTTTTTT.

A word on this clone: This CDR3 is also generated by other DNA sequences in the sample. The CDR3, as DNA: TGTGCCAGCTCACCGGAGCAAAACTATGGCTACACCTTC. It specifies CASSPEQNYGYTF. The chain carries TRBV18 and TRBJ1-2; D uncertain. Trimming left V 3 bases short and J 2 bases short, with 7 bases between. This CDR3 is built from 13 residues. Germline CDR1 reads KGHSH; CDR2 reads LQKENI.

V gene TRBV5-1 combines with J gene TRBJ1-1, with D tentatively TRBD1 (5 bases). Germline values: CDR1 SGHRS, CDR2 YFSETQ. The CDR3 loop spans 15 amino acids. Trimming removed 0 bases from V and 0 bases from J, with 9 bases in between. The CDR3, as DNA: TGCGCCAGCAGCTTGGCCGTAGGGGTGAACACTGAAGCTTTCTTT. The encoded protein is CASSLAVGVNTEAFF.

This chain links TRBV6-5 with TRBJ2-5; 9 positions match TRBD2. CDR3 length equals 14 residues. The germline gives CDR1 MNHEY, CDR2 SVGAGI. J lost 5 bases, V lost 4 bases, and 5 bases had no gene match. The CDR3 bases are TGTGCCAGCAGTTTGCGGGGGGGCTCGGAGACCCAGTACTTC. Residues: CASSLRGGSETQYF.

V and J are TRBV2 and TRBJ1-5; D perhaps matches TRBD1 (5 bases). The V end lost 8 bases, the J end lost 0 bases, and 14 bases lay between the germline ends. CDR1 and CDR2 (germline): SNHLY, FYNNEI. CDR3 length: 15 residues. The CDR3 DNA is TGTGCCAGCGGGGCAGACAGCAATAGCAATCAGCCCCAGCATTTT. It translates to CASGADSNSNQPQHF.

Points on this clone: Because it lacks the conserved phenylalanine or tryptophan at the end, this CDR3 is likely a read error. No DNA is shown, since the ends of the CDR3 on it are uncertain; the CDR3 is the one TCRdb lists. The gene calls are TRBV20-1 and TRBJ2-7; TRBD2 is taken as the D call from the table, unchecked against the DNA. From its first to its last residue, the CDR3 has 9 amino acids. CDR1 DFQATT and CDR2 SNEGSKA come from the germline V gene (reference sequence). The CDR3 region is CSARDASSL.

This CDR3 is CASSATLDTQYF. CDR3 DNA sequence: TGCGCCAGCAGCGCGACTTTGGATACGCAGTATTTT. V gene TRBV5-1 combines with J gene TRBJ2-3, with D unresolved. V shed 4 bases and J shed 6 bases, with 9 bases lying between them. The CDR3 extends over 12 amino acids. Germline CDR1 and CDR2: SGHRS and YFSETQ.

V gene TRBV5-5 combines with J gene TRBJ2-1; possible D gene TRBD1, 5 bases. Looked up from germline, CDR1 is SGHKS and CDR2 is YYEKEE (reference sequence). The V end was cut by 3 bases, the J end by 7 bases, with 20 bases between. This CDR3 region has 16 residues. The CDR3 reads CASSSPPQGALNEQFF. Written as DNA, the CDR3 is TGTGCCAGCAGCTCCCCCCCCCAGGGTGCTTTGAATGAGCAGTTCTTC.

The chain has TRBV6-6 and TRBJ2-1, with D unclear. The V gene's germline CDR1 is MNHNY and CDR2 SVGAGI (reference sequence). Trimming cost V 5 bases and J 0 bases, with 8 bases left between them. The CDR3 has 14 amino acids. The CDR3 sequence is CASSQTFSYNEQFF. In nucleotides, the CDR3 is TGTGCCAGCAGTCAGACTTTCTCCTACAATGAGCAGTTCTTC.

The rearrangement uses TRBV5-1 and TRBJ2-5, with 9 bases fitting TRBD1. The J call may be mistaken, given a closer DNA end match to TRBJ2-7. Germline V gene sequence: CDR1 SGHRS, CDR2 YFSETQ. The CDR3 has 14 amino acids. The CDR3: CASSATGGHYEQYF. The CDR3 coding sequence is TGCGCCAGCAGCGCGACAGGGGGTCACTACGAGCAGTACTTC.

The V gene is TRBV5-1, the J gene TRBJ1-2, with D possibly being TRBD1 (5 bases). Trimming shortened V by 4 bases and J by 1 base, and 11 bases separated the two germline ends. The V gene's germline CDR1 is SGHRS and CDR2 YFSETQ. The CDR3 consists of 14 residues. The CDR3 protein is CASSPEQDNYGYTF. The CDR3 DNA follows: TGCGCCAGCAGCCCTGAACAGGATAACTATGGCTACACCTTC. Supplemented by reference TRBV5-1 and TRBJ1-2, the full variable domain reads KAGVTQTPRYLIKTRGQQVTLSCSPISGHRSVSWYQQTPGQGLQFLFEYFSETQRNKGNFPGRFSGRQFSNSRSEMNVSTLELGDSALYLCASSPEQDNYGYTFGSGTRLTVV.

The chain combines TRBV10-3 with TRBJ1-2; 8 bases match TRBD1. The J segment lost 5 bases and the V segment lost 6 bases, leaving 8 bases of the junction unmatched. The germline gives CDR1 ENHRY, CDR2 SYGVKD. This CDR3 region has 14 residues. The CDR3 sequence is CAISPGGAEYGYTF. As DNA, the CDR3 is TGTGCCATCAGCCCAGGGGGCGCAGAGTATGGCTACACCTTC.

This clone was counted between two and nine times. As DNA, the CDR3 is TGTGCCATCAGTCCTTCACCGACAGGGGGTATGAACACTGAAGCTTTCTTT. Its translation: CAISPSPTGGMNTEAFF. This rearrangement joins TRBV10-3 to TRBJ1-1; 9 bases fit TRBD1. Germline CDR1 is ENHRY and CDR2 is SYGVKD. After removal of 5 bases from V and 0 bases from J, the junction contained 10 bases not matched to a gene. CDR3 length equals 17 residues.